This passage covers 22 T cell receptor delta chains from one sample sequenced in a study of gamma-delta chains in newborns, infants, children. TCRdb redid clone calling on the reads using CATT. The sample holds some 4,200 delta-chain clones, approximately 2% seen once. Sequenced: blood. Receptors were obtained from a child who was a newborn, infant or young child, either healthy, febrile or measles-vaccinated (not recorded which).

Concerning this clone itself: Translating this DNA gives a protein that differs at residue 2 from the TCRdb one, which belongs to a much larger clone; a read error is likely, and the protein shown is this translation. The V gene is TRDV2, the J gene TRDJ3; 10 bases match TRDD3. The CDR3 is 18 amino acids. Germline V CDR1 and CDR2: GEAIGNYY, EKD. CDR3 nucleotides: TGTTCCTGTGACACGGGGGGATACGCGGCCTGGGACACCCGACAGATGTTTTTC. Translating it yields CSCDTGGYAAWDTRQMFF.

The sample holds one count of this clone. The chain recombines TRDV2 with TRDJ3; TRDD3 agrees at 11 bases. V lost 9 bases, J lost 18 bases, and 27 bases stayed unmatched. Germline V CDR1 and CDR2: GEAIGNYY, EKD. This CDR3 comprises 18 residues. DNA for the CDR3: TGTGCCACCGTACTGGGGGATAAAAGCTCCTGTGACCCCCGCCCGATGTTTTTC. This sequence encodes CATVLGDKSSCDPRPMFF.

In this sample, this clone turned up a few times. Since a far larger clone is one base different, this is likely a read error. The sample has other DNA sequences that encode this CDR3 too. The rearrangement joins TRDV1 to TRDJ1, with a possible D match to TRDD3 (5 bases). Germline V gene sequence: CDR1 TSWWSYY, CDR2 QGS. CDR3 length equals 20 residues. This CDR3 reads CALGELNGPSRGLYTDKLIF. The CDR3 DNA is TGTGCTCTTGGGGAACTTAACGGTCCCTCCCGGGGGCTCTACACCGATAAACTCATCTTC.

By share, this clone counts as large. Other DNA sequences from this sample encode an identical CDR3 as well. The CDR3 DNA reads TGTGCCTGTGACTACTGGGGGATATCCTGGGACACCCGACAGATGTTTTTC. Its translation: CACDYWGISWDTRQMFF. J is TRDJ3 and V is TRDV2, with TRDD3 matching 11 bases. V lost 3 bases and J lost 1; bases outside the gene matches: 1. CDR1 GEAIGNYY and CDR2 EKD come from the germline V gene. The CDR3 sequence is 17 residues long.

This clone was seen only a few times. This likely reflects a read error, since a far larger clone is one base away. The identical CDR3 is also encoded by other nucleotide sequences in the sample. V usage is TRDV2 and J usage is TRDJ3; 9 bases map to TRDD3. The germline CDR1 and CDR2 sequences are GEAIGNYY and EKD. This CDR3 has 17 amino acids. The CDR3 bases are TGTGCCTGTGACACCAAGGGGATACGAAGGGACACCAGACAGATGTTTTTC. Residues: CACDTKGIRRDTRQMFF.

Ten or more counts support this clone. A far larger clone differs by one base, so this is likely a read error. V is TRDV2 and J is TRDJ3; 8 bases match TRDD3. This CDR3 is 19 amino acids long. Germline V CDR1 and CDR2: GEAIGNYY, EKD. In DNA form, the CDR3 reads TGTGCCCGTGACACCGTCAGGGATACGAGCTCCTGGGACACCCGACAGATGTTTTTC. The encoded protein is CARDTVRDTSSWDTRQMFF.

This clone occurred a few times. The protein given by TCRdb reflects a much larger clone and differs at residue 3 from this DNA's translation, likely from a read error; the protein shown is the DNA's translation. CDR3 nucleotides: TGTGCAGTAAGCCTTCCTACTCTTAGTTCTGGGGGATACGACCATAAACTCATCTTT. It is translated as CAVSLPTLSSGGYDHKLIF. The chain has TRAV29/DV5 and TRDJ1; 12 bases are shared with TRDD3. Germline loops: CDR1 NSMFDY, CDR2 ISSIKDK. This CDR3 contains 19 residues.

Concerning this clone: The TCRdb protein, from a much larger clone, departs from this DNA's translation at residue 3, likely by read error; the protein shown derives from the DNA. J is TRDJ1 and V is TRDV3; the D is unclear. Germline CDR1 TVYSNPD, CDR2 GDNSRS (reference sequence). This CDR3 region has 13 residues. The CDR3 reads CALRLRGPDKLIF. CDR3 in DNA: TGTGCCCTTAGATTACGGGGCCCCGATAAACTCATCTTT.

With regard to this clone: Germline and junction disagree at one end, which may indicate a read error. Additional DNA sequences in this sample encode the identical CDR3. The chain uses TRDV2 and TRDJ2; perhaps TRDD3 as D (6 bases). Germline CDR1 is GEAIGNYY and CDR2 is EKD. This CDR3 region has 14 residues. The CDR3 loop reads CACDTWGMTAQLFF. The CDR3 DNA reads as TGTGCTTGTGACACCTGGGGTATGACAGCACAACTCTTCTTT.

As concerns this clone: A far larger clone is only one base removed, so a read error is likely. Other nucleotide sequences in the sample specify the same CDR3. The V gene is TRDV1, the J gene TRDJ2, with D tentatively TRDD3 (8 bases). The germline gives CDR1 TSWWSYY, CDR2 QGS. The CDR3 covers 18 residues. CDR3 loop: CALGDFLLHWGLTAQLFF. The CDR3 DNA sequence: TGTGCTCTAGGGGATTTCCTACTTCACTGGGGGCTGACAGCACAACTCTTCTTT.

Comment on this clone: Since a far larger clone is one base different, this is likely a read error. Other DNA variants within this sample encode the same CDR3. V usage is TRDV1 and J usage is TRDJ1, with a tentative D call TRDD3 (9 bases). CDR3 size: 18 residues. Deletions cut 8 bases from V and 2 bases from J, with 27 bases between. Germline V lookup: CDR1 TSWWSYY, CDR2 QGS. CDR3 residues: CALFPSYWGISWTDKLIF. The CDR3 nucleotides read TGTGCTCTTTTTCCTTCCTATTGGGGGATAAGCTGGACCGATAAACTCATCTTT.

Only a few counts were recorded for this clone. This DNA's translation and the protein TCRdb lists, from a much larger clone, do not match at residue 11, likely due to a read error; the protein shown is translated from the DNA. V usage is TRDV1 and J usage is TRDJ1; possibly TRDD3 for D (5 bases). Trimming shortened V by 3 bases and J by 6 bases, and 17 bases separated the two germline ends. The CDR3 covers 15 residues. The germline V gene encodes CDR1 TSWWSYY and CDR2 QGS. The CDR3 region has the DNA TGTGCTCTTGGGGATTTCCGGGGAGAGGTCAATAAACTCATCTTT. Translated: CALGDFRGEVNKLIF.

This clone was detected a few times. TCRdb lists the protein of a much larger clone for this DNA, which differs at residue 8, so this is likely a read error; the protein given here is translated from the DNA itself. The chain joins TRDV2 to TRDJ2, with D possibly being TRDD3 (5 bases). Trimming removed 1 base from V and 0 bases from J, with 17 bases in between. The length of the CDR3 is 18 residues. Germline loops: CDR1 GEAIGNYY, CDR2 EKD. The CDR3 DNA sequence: TGTGCCTGTGACACGCTTACTAGGGGACCGCCTTTGACAGCACAACTCTTCTTT. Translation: CACDTLTRGPPLTAQLFF.

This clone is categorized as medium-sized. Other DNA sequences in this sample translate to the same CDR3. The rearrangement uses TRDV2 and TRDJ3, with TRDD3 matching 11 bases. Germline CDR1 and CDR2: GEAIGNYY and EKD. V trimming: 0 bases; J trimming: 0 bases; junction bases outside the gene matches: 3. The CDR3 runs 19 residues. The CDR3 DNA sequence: TGTGCCTGTGACACCGTACTGGGGGATATCTCCTGGGACACCCGACAGATGTTTTTC. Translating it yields CACDTVLGDISWDTRQMFF.

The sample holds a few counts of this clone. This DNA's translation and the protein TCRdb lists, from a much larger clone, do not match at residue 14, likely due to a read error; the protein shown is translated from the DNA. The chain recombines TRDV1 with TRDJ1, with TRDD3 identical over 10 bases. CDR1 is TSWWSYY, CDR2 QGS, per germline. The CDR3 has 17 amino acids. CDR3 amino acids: CALGESSGTGGSDRLIF. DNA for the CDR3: TGTGCTCTTGGGGAAAGTAGCGGGACTGGGGGATCCGATAGACTCATCTTT.

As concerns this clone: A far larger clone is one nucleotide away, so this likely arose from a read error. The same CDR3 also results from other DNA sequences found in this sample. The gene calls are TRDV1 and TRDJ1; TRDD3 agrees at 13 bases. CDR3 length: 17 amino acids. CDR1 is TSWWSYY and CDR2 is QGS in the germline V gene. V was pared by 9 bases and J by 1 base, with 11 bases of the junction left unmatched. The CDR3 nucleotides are TGTGCTCTGGGACCCCTACTGGGGGATACGGCCACCGATAAACTCATCTTT. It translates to CALGPLLGDTATDKLIF.

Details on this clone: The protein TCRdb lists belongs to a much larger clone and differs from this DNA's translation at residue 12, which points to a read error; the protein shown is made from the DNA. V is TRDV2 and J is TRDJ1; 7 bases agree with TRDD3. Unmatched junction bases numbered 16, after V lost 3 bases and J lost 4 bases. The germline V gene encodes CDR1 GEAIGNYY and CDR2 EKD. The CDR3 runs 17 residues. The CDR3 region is CACDPAGDRLYIDKLIF. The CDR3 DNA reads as TGTGCCTGTGACCCTGCGGGGGATCGGCTGTACATCGATAAACTCATCTTT.

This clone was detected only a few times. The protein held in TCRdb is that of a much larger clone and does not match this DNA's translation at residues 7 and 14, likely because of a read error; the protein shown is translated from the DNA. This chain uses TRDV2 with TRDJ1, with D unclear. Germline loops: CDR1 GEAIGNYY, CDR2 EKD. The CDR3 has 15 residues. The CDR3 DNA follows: TGTGCCTGTGACAAACTGAGGCGCTACACCGATAAACTCACCTTT. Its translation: CACDKLRRYTDKLTF.

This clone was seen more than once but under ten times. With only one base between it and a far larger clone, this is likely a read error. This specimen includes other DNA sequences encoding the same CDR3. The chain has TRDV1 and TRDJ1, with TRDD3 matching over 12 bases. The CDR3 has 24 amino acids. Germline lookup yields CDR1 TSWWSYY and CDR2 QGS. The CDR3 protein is CALGELNPYSGTGGYFHSTDKLIF. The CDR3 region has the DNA TGTGCTCTTGGGGAACTAAACCCCTATTCCGGTACTGGGGGATACTTCCACAGCACCGATAAACTCATCTTC.

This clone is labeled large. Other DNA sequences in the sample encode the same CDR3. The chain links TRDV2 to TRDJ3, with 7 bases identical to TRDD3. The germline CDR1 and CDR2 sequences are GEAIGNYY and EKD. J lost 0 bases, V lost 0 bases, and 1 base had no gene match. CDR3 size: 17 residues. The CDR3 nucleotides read TGTGCCTGTGACACCTGGGGGAGCTCCTGGGACACCCGACAGATGTTTTTC. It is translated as CACDTWGSSWDTRQMFF.

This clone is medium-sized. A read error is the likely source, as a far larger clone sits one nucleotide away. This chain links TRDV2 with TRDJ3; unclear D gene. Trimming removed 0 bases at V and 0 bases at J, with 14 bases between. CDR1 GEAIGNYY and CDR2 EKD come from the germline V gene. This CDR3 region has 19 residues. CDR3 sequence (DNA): TGTGCCTGTGACACCGTCAGGGGTACGAGCTCCTGGGACACCCGACAGATGTTTTTC. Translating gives CACDTVRGTSSWDTRQMFF.

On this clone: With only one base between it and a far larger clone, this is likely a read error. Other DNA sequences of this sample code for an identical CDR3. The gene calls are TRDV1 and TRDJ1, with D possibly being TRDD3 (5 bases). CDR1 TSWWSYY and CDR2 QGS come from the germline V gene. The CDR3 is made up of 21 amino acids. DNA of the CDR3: TGTGCTCTCGGGGAACTCCCCCGGATTCCGTCTTCAGGGGTCACCACCGATAAACTCATCTTT. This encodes CALGELPRIPSSGVTTDKLIF.